This T cell receptor (beta chain) was found in a study of T cell responses to AZD1222 COVID-19 vaccine. General study points: Seropositivity was recorded at baseline in only 6 or 7 AZD1222 recipients. At 160-218 and 743-854, vaccine-associated CD4 TCRs were dominant, and they spanned spike. Donors skewed white British and female; clonal diversity was possibly underestimated.

Assay: immunoSEQ multiplex PCR; the TCRdb copy retains only in-frame clones and omits some. The sample includes 45,000 to 55,000 clones, about 81% of them seen just once. To note about this clone: The antigen remains unidentified.

The germline V gene encodes CDR1 LNHNV and CDR2 YYDKDF (reference sequence). Trimming shortened V by 8 bases and J by 1 base, and 11 bases separated the two germline ends. This CDR3 has 13 amino acids. The sequences come from peripheral blood, collected on day 0 of AZD1222 vaccination. The receptor was isolated from an adult in good health. The J gene is TRBJ1-2, the V gene TRBV15; no definite D call. In DNA form, the CDR3 reads TGTGCCACCGCGGAGGGAGTTAACTATGGCTACACCTTC. It encodes CATAEGVNYGYTF.